This T cell receptor beta chain was sequenced during a study of identical twins. This clonotype was seen many times. What it recognizes is unknown. With template switching, a universal primer site was added, and the cDNA carried unique molecular identifiers. TCRdb reprocessed the 5' RACE reads via MiXCR and lists one record per CDR3 protein. The table has about 570,000 distinct CDR3 sequences, over 8.5% seen once; the top ten hold under 3%. Study-level points and caveats: Out-of-frame sharing of TCR alpha in monozygotic twins was underestimated by models. While abundant cord blood beta clonotypes carried fewer insertions, memory repertoires showed no such pattern.

The CDR3 sequence is 14 residues long. V lost 0 bases and J lost 4, with 9 bases in between. The data also belong to a second study, concerning yellow fever vaccine responses in identical twins.

V is TRBV12-3 or TRBV12-4 and J is TRBJ2-5; tentatively, D is TRBD2 (6 bases). The sample was PBMCs. This TCR was sampled from a young woman in good health. The CDR3 region is CASSLALGGETQYF. For the CDR3, the DNA is TGTGCCAGCAGTTTAGCGCTGGGGGGAGAGACCCAGTACTTC.